Listed below are T cell receptor beta chains from one sample, sequenced in a study of cytomegalovirus exposure and HLA in healthy donors. The protocol was immunoSEQ multiplex PCR, while the TCRdb copy is restricted to in-frame clones and leaves out a portion. Seen here are about 180,000 clones, roughly 86% observed once, and the top ten hold less than 3.5%. The sample comprised PBMCs. These receptor sequences come from a man between 18 and 35 years old in good health and CMV-seropositive. Each CDR3 is given with its conserved first and last residue. A D gene is named only where the DNA matches it firmly. Size values are once, few and many counts, or a class for expanded clones, and some rows have none.

J	size	V	D	DNA	CDR3
TRBJ2-1	-	TRBV5-1	TRBD2	TGCGCCAGCACCCGGACTAGCGAATCCTACAATGAGCAGTTCTTC	CASTRTSESYNEQFF
TRBJ1-1	-	TRBV5-1	-	TGCGCCAGCAGCTTGGTTCCCGGGAACACTGAAGCTTTCTTT	CASSLVPGNTEAFF
TRBJ2-4	-	TRBV6-6	-	TGTGCCAGCACTTCGACTCTTACCCAGTACTTC	CASTSTLTQYF
TRBJ2-2	-	TRBV7-2	TRBD2	TGTGCCAGCAGCTGGGGACTAGCGGGAGCCGGGGAGCTGTTTTTT	CASSWGLAGAGELFF
TRBJ1-2	-	TRBV19	TRBD1	TGTGCCAGTACCATGAGGACAGGAGGATATAAACCTAACTATGGCTACACCTTC	CASTMRTGGYKPNYGYTF
TRBJ2-1	once	TRBV18	-	TGTGCCAGCTCACCACCCGGGGGGCATGAGCAGTTCTTC	CASSPPGGHEQFF
TRBJ2-5	-	TRBV4-1	TRBD2	TGCGCCAGCAGCCGACAGGTTCTAGGGGTAGCGGGGGAAGAGACCCAGTACTTC	CASSRQVLGVAGEETQYF
TRBJ2-7	-	TRBV6-1	-	TGTGCCAGCTCCCGCGAGGGTGGACTCTACGAGCAGTACTTC	CASSREGGLYEQYF
TRBJ2-3	-	TRBV4-2	TRBD1	TGTGCCAGCAGCCAAGAGACAGGGGGCGCAGATACGCAGTATTTT	CASSQETGGADTQYF
TRBJ2-7	few	TRBV7-8	-	TGTGCCAGCAGCTTCTCCACAGACGAGCAGTACTTC	CASSFSTDEQYF
TRBJ1-1	once	TRBV2	-	TGTGCCAGCCCTTCCGGGATTAACACTGAAGCTTTCTTT	CASPSGINTEAFF
TRBJ1-2	-	TRBV11-2	-	TGTGCCAGCAGCTCCGGAGGGGATGGCTACACCTTC	CASSSGGDGYTF
TRBJ2-1	-	TRBV5-4	TRBD2	TGTGCCAGCAGCTCCAGACTAGCGGGAGGGGATGAGCAGTTCTTC	CASSSRLAGGDEQFF